This TCR beta chain was captured in a study of T cells after yellow fever vaccination (dated by TCRdb to between 2018 and 2021). Regarding the research as a whole: The SMART-Seq v4 Ultra Low Input RNA kit was used to prepare libraries from fractions with low cell numbers. Bulk TCR alpha and beta repertoires were sequenced longitudinally to track T-cell clones before and after primary and booster YFV17D yellow fever vaccination. Blood was collected at multiple timepoints before and after primary and secondary immunization, and bulk PBMC replicates and cell subsets were isolated. Two healthy male donors made up the cohort, one aged 18 to 29 years and the other aged 30 to 39 years. What the work shows at the level of the full study, not this receptor alone: Computational filtering was needed because FACS-sorted repertoires could contain abundant contaminating clonotypes from the bulk population. Compared with the primary T-cell response, the secondary T-cell response was weaker but faster, peaking on day 5 rather than day 15. Because the study included only two donors, the extent to which the findings can be generalized is limited. A small share of clonotypes was detected in both CD4 and CD8 compartments, with the overlap likely arising from convergent recombination. Most clones expanded after primary vaccination were re-detected after the booster (about 95% of CD4 and approximately 85% of CD8), suggesting broad memory maintenance.

The sample's treatment or condition, from its label and the paper: live attenuated yellow fever vaccine strain. At every blood-draw timepoint, two biological replicates of bulk PBMCs were collected. PBMCs were isolated from peripheral blood using a standard Ficoll-Paque protocol. RNA was extracted with TriZol from bulk PBMCs, CD4 and CD8 fractions, and dextramer-positive and dextramer-negative fractions. Comment on this clonotype: Its antigen remains undetermined. One base away there is no much larger clone; base qualities are not given.

TCR cDNA was synthesized by 5'RACE template switching, through which a universal primer site and unique molecular identifiers were introduced. Priming for cDNA synthesis came from both the TCR alpha and TCR beta constant segments. Two PCR steps were used to amplify libraries, with sample barcodes and sequencing adapters being added in the second step. Libraries were sequenced on Illumina HiSeq 2500 (2x100 bp) or NovaSeq (2x150 bp). As for the original processing: Reads were demultiplexed and collapsed into UMI consensus sequences with MIGEC, and V(D)J alignment was performed with MiXCR. Using edgeR on replicate PBMC samples, clonotypes were called vaccine-responding if FDR was below 0.01 and the log2 fold change was above 5 up to day 15. CD4 or CD8 identity was assigned to each bulk clonotype according to whether the clonotype was present at higher abundance in the sequenced CD4 repertoire or the sequenced CD8 repertoire. Clones were called with MiXCR by TCRdb after fastp trimmed the public reads at Q25, and only in-frame beta chains were retained. One record per CDR3 amino acid sequence lists the most common genes and DNA. The V and J calls come from TCRdb's annotation, not from the publication. Recorded for this sample are 400,000 or so distinct CDR3 sequences; about 6.2% of them occurred a single time. The ten largest clones add up to approximately 16% of the sample.

CDR1 and CDR2, per the germline V gene, are SGHRS and YFSETQ. The CDR3 sequence holds 15 residues, the cysteine and phenylalanine included. Just CDR3 DNA is preserved here, 45 bases in frame from base 1. V loses 4 bases, J loses 0 bases, and the germline ends lie 13 bases apart. The sequencing here drew on PBMCs, taken 5 days after the yellow fever booster vaccination. This TCR derives from a man aged 25 to 40 who received the YFV17D yellow fever vaccine. This chain is built from TRBV5-1 and TRBJ1-1; TRBD1 is perhaps the D gene, given 6 matching bases. The DNA sequence is given as TGCGCCAGCAGCCGGGAGGGGGAGATGAACACTGAAGCTTTCTTT. Protein translation: CASSREGEMNTEAFF.